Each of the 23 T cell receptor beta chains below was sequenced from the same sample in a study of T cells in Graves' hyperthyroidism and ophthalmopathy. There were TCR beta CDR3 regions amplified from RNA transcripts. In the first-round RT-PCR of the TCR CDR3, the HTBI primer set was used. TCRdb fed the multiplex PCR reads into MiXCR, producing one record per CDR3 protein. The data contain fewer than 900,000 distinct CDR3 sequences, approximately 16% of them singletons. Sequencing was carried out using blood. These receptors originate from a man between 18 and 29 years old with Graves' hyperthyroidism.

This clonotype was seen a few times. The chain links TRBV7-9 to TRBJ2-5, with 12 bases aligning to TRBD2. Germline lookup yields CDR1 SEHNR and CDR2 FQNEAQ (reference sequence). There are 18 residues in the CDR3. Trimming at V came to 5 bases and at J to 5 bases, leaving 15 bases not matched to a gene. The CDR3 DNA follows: TGTGCCAGCAGCCCGCGGACTAGCGGGGTTAACCCCCTCGAGACCCAGTACTTC. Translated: CASSPRTSGVNPLETQYF.

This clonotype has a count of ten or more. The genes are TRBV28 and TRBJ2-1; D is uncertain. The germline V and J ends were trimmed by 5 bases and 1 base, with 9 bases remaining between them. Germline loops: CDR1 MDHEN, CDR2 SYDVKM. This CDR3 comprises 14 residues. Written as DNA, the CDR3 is TGTGCCAGCAGTGACCGTAATTCCTACAATGAGCAGTTCTTC. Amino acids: CASSDRNSYNEQFF.

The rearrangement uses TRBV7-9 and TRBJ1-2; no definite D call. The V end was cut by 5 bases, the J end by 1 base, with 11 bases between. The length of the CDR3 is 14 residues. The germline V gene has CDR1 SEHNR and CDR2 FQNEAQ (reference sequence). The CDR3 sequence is CASSPALLNYGYTF. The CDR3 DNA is TGTGCCAGCAGCCCTGCGCTTCTTAACTATGGCTACACCTTC.

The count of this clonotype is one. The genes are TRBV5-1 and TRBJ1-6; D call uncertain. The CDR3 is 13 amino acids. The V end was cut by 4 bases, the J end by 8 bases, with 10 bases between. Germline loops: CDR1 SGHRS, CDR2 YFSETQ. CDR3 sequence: CASSVSRDSPLHF. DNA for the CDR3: TGCGCCAGCAGCGTGAGTAGGGATTCACCCCTCCACTTT.

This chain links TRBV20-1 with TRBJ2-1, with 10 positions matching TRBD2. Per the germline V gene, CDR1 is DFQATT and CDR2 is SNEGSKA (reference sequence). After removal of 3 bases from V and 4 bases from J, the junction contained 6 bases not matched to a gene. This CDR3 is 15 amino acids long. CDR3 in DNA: TGCAGTGCTAGGCTGGGACTAGCGTTTTACAATGAGCAGTTCTTC. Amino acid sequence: CSARLGLAFYNEQFF.

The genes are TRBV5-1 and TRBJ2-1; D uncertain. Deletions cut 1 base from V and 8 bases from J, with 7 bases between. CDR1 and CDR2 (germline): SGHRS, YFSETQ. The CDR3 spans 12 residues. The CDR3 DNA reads TGCGCCAGCAGCTTGACTCCCGATGAGCAGTTCTTC. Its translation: CASSLTPDEQFF. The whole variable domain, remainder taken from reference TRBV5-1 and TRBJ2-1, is KAGVTQTPRYLIKTRGQQVTLSCSPISGHRSVSWYQQTPGQGLQFLFEYFSETQRNKGNFPGRFSGRQFSNSRSEMNVSTLELGDSALYLCASSLTPDEQFFGPGTRLTVL.

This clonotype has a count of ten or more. The CDR3 region is CSVRAAYGYTF. CDR3 bases: TGCAGCGTTAGGGCAGCTTATGGCTACACCTTC. V gene TRBV29-1 combines with J gene TRBJ1-2; D gene unclear. The CDR3 runs 11 residues. Looked up from germline, CDR1 is SQVTM and CDR2 is ANQGSEA. Trimming shortened V by 5 bases and J by 5 bases, and 9 bases separated the two germline ends.

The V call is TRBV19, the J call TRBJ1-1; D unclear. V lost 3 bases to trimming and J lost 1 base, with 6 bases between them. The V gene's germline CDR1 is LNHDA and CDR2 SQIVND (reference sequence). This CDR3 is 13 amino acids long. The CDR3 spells CASSMTRNTEAFF. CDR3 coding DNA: TGTGCCAGTAGTATGACGAGGAACACTGAAGCTTTCTTT. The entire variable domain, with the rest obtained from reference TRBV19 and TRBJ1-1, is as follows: DGGITQSPKYLFRKEGQNVTLSCEQNLNHDAMYWYRQDPGQGLRLIYYSQIVNDFQKGDIAEGYSVSREKKESFPLTVTSAQKNPTAFYLCASSMTRNTEAFFGQGTRLTVV.

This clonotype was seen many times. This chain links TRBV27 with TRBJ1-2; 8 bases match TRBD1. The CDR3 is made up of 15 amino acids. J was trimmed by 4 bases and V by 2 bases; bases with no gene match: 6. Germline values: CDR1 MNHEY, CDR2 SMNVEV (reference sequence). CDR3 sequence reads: CASSLAVTGAYGYTF. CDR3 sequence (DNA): TGTGCCAGCAGTTTAGCCGTGACAGGGGCCTATGGCTACACCTTC.

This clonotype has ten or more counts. The DNA of the CDR3 is TGTGCCTGGAGGGAGACAGGGTCGGATGGCTACACCTTC. Protein sequence: CAWRETGSDGYTF. V gene TRBV30 combines with J gene TRBJ1-2; 7 positions agree with TRBD1. Germline V gene sequence: CDR1 GTSNPN, CDR2 SVGIG (reference sequence). The junction had 7 bases not matched to a gene; V was cut back by 3 bases and J by 6 bases. The CDR3 consists of 13 residues.

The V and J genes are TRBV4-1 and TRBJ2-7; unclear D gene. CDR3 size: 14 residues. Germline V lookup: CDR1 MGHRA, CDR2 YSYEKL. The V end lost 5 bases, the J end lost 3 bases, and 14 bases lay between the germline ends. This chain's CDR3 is CASSLLDGFYEQYF. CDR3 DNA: TGCGCCAGCAGCTTACTGGACGGCTTCTACGAGCAGTACTTC.

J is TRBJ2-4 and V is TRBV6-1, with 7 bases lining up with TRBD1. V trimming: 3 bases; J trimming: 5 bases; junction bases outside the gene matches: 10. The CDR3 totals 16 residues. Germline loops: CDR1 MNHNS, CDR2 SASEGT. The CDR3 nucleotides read TGTGCCAGCAGTGAGGGACAGTCCTGGGCCGAAAACATTCAGTACTTC. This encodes CASSEGQSWAENIQYF.

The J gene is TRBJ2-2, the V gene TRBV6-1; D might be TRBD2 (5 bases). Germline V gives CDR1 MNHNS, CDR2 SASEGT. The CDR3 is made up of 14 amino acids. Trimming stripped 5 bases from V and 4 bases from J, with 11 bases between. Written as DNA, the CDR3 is TGTGCCAGCAGTCCTAGCCGACTCACCGGGGAGCTGTTTTTT. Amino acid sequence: CASSPSRLTGELFF.

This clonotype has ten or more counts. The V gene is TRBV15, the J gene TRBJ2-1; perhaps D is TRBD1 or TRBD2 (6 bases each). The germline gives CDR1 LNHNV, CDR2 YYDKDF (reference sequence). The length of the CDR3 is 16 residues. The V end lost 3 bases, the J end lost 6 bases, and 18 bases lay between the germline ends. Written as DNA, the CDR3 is TGTGCCACCAGCAGTACTGACAGGAGGGCCGCCAATGAGCAGTTCTTC. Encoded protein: CATSSTDRRAANEQFF.

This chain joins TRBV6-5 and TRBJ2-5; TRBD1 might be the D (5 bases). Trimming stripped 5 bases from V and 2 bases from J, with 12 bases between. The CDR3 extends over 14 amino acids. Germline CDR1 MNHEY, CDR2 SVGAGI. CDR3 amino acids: CASSNRQRQETQYF. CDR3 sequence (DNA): TGTGCCAGCAGTAACCGACAGAGGCAAGAGACCCAGTACTTC.

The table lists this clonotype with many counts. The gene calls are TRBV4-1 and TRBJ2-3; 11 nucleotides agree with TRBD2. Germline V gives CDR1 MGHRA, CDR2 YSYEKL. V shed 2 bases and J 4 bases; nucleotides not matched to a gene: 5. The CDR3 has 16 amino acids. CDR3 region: CASSQNSGRAPDTQYF. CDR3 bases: TGCGCCAGCAGCCAAAATAGCGGGAGGGCACCAGATACGCAGTATTTT.

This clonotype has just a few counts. This chain's CDR3 is CASSSPGTSAGELFF. The CDR3 coding sequence is TGTGCCAGCAGCTCACCCGGGACGTCAGCCGGGGAGCTGTTTTTT. This chain joins TRBV28 and TRBJ2-2; tentatively, D is TRBD1 or TRBD2 (5 bases each). Germline-derived CDR1 and CDR2 are MDHEN and SYDVKM. Trimming shortened V by 6 bases and J by 6 bases, and 17 bases separated the two germline ends. The CDR3 contains 15 residues.

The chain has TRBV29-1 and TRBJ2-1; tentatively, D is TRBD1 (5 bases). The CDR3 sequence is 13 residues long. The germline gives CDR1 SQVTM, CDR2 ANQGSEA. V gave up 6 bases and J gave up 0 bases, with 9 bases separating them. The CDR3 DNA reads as TGCAGCGTACGACAGAGCTCCTACAATGAGCAGTTCTTC. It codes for CSVRQSSYNEQFF.

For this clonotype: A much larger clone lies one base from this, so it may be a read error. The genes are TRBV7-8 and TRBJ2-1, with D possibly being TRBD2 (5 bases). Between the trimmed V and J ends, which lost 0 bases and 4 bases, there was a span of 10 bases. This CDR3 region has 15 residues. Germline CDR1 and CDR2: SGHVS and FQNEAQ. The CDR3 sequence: CASSLAGAFYNEQFF. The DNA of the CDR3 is TGTGCCAGCAGCTTAGCGGGAGCGTTTTACAATGAGCAGTTCTTC.

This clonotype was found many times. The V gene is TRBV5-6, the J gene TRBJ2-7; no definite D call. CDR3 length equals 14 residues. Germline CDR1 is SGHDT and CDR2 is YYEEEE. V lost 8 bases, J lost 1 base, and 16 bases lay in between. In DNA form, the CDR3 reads TGTGCCAGTTACGGGTGGGGTCCGTCCTACGAGCAGTACTTC. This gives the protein CASYGWGPSYEQYF.

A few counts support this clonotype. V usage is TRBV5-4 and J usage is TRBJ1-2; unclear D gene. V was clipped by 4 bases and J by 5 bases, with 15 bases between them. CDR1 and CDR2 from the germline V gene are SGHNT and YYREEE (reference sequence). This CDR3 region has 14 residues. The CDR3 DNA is TGTGCCAGCAGCCCGGCACGGGGATTGTATGGCTACACCTTC. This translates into CASSPARGLYGYTF.

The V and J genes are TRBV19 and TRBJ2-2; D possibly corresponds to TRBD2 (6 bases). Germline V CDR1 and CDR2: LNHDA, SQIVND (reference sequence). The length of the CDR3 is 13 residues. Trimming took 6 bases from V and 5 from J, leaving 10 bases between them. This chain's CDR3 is CASSGGGTGELFF. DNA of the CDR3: TGTGCCAGTAGCGGGGGAGGAACCGGGGAGCTGTTTTTT.

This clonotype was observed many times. The CDR3 loop reads CASSFTGRPDEQYF. The DNA for the CDR3 is TGTGCCAGCAGCTTTACGGGCCGCCCGGACGAGCAGTACTTC. The chain couples TRBV7-9 to TRBJ2-7; D remains unclear. The CDR3 has 14 residues. Germline V gene sequence: CDR1 SEHNR, CDR2 FQNEAQ (reference sequence). The V end was cut by 3 bases, the J end by 5 bases, with 14 bases between. Filled out from reference TRBV7-9 and TRBJ2-7, the complete variable domain reads DTGVSQNPRHKITKRGQNVTFRCDPISEHNRLYWYRQTLGQGPEFLTYFQNEAQLEKSRLLSDRFSAERPKGSFSTLEIQRTEQGDSAMYLCASSFTGRPDEQYFGPGTRLTVT.